In its sample, the clone carrying this T cell receptor (beta chain) was seen many times. This sample is drawn from a study of early T cells in non-severe SARS-CoV-2 infection. Study-level information: The study sequenced bulk RNA from unsorted whole blood, with chains unpaired.

TCRdb analysed the 5' RACE reads with MiXCR anew, one entry per CDR3 protein. Of more than 65,000 distinct CDR3 sequences detected, over 10% appear once; the ten largest clones hold approximately 1.1%. This CDR3 is built from 15 residues. The germline V and J ends were trimmed by 4 bases and 0 bases, with 12 bases remaining between them. CDR1 is MNHEY and CDR2 is SMNVEV in the germline V gene (reference sequence). The TCR was taken from an adult who was a healthcare worker with PCR-confirmed SARS-CoV-2 infection or an uninfected control (not recorded which). The V and J genes are TRBV27 and TRBJ1-2; D is possibly TRBD1 (6 bases). The sample consisted of whole blood. CDR3 sequence: CASSSQGRSNYGYTF. CDR3 bases: TGTGCCAGCAGTTCACAGGGAAGATCTAACTATGGCTACACCTTC.